The clone carrying this TCR beta chain showed up just a few times. Its target is not known. Expressed TCRB transcripts were sequenced because the isolated RNA had all been reverse transcribed beforehand. Sequenced by immunoSEQ multiplex PCR; TCRdb stores in-frame clones only, minus some. Of over 150,000 clones detected, less than 9.5% appear once; the ten largest clones hold more than 0.75%. CDR1 is KGHSH and CDR2 is LQKENI in the germline V gene. This CDR3 region has 15 residues. V gave up 3 bases and J gave up 4 bases, with 13 bases separating them. Sorting that relied on CD45RO/CCR7/CD25/CD127/CD95/CD27 yielded CD4+ naive, central memory, regulatory and stem cell-like memory cells. This sample was included in a study of beta chain features in type 1 diabetes. Regarding the study as a whole: Sequencing the cDNA could make cells with high TCR expression show up more than they should. All four CD4+ subsets from Type 1 diabetes patients carried moderately but significantly shorter TCRB CDR3s. It was possible that PCR favored shorter templates, equally so in patients and controls. It was among patients, rather than healthy donors, that naive, central memory and Treg TCRB repertoires appeared more similar.

Sequencing was carried out using central memory CD4+ T cells from blood. J is TRBJ1-3 and V is TRBV18, with D uncertain. The sequence was obtained from a woman between 40 and 55 years old with type 1 diabetes. The CDR3 sequence: CASSPRAGEGNTIYF. The CDR3 DNA follows: TGTGCCAGCTCACCGCGGGCCGGAGAGGGAAACACCATATATTTT.